This entry lists 5 T cell receptor beta chains sequenced from one sample in a study of blood T cell repertoires in COVID-19. The data were produced by immunoSEQ multiplex PCR, yet TCRdb's version contains in-frame clones alone and is incomplete. The sample lists around 150,000 clones, approximately 90% occurring once. The sequenced material came from peripheral blood. The receptors derive from a woman aged 55-75 years who had recovered from COVID-19.

The CDR3 coding sequence is TGTGCCAGCAGTTACAGGGGATTCAATCAGCCCCAGCATTTT. This sequence encodes CASSYRGFNQPQHF. The chain is built from TRBV6-2 or TRBV6-3 and TRBJ1-5, with a weak D call TRBD1 (5 bases). With 2 bases removed from V and 3 bases from J, the gap between germline ends came to 8 bases. Germline assignment: CDR1 MNHEY and CDR2 SVGEGT. The CDR3 is 14 residues long.

The chain has TRBV5-6 and TRBJ2-2; the match to TRBD1 covers 9 bases. The germline CDR1 and CDR2 sequences are SGHDT and YYEEEE. The CDR3 is made up of 15 amino acids. Trimming at V came to 4 bases and at J to 4 bases, leaving 5 bases not matched to a gene. CDR3 coding DNA: TGTGCCAGCAGCCGAGGGACAGGGACCACCGGGGAGCTGTTTTTT. Translation: CASSRGTGTTGELFF. The entire variable domain, with the rest obtained from reference TRBV5-6 and TRBJ2-2, is as follows: DAGVTQSPTHLIKTRGQQVTLRCSPKSGHDTVSWYQQALGQGPQFIFQYYEEEERQRGNFPDRFSGHQFPNYSSELNVNALLLGDSALYLCASSRGTGTTGELFFGEGSRLTVL.

J is TRBJ2-3 and V is TRBV4-2; 10 bases fit TRBD2. There are 20 residues in the CDR3. V trimming: 0 bases; J trimming: 2 bases; junction bases outside the gene matches: 14. Germline V gene lookup returns CDR1 LGHNA and CDR2 YNFKEQ. The CDR3 sequence is CASSQDGSSGGGGYTDTQYF. CDR3 DNA sequence: TGTGCCAGCAGCCAAGATGGGTCTAGCGGGGGAGGCGGGTACACAGATACGCAGTATTTT.

The chain couples TRBV2 to TRBJ1-5, with TRBD1 identical over 11 bases. This CDR3 has 15 amino acids. The V gene's germline CDR1 is SNHLY and CDR2 FYNNEI. After removal of 8 bases from V and 5 bases from J, the junction contained 8 bases not matched to a gene. CDR3 nucleotides: TGTGCCAGCCACCGGGACAGGGGGACCTATCAGCCCCAGCATTTT. Its translation is CASHRDRGTYQPQHF. The full variable domain, in which reference TRBV2 and TRBJ1-5 provide the parts outside the CDR3, is EPEVTQTPSHQVTQMGQEVILRCVPISNHLYFYWYRQILGQKVEFLVSFYNNEISEKSEIFDDQFSVERPDGSNFTLKIRSTKLEDSAMYFCASHRDRGTYQPQHFGDGTRLSIL.

The table lists this clone with a few counts. This rearrangement joins TRBV5-1 to TRBJ2-7; 7 positions match TRBD1. In germline, CDR1 is SGHRS, CDR2 YFSETQ. Trimming at V came to 4 bases and at J to 7 bases, leaving 11 bases not matched to a gene. The CDR3 has 14 residues. CDR3 nucleotide sequence: TGCGCCAGCAGCCCGACAGGGACCTTTGATGAGCAGTACTTC. Amino acids: CASSPTGTFDEQYF.